This T cell receptor (beta chain) was identified in a study of T cell responses to AZD1222 COVID-19 vaccine (dated by TCRdb to the early 2020s). Background on the whole study: A total of under 250 trial participants underwent TCR sequencing, of whom about 210 had received two doses of AZD1222 and roughly 26 had received two doses of the MenACWY control vaccine. Trial participants were enrolled by age into 18-55, 56-69 and 70-plus year subgroups, with roughly 160, 29 and 62 TCR-sequenced participants respectively.

As concerns this clone: What antigen it recognizes has not been identified. No clone much larger than this one lies a single base away; base qualities are absent.

The V end loses 2 bases and the J end loses 12 bases, and a stretch of 25 bases separates them. CDR1 and CDR2 (LGHDT, YNNKEL) derive from the germline V gene (reference sequence). Including cysteine and phenylalanine, the CDR3 has 17 amino acids. The DNA shown is the 51-base CDR3, in frame from base 1. The meaning of the sample's time point label: about 28 days (+/-7) after the second vaccine dose. Because spike-specific TCR depth and breadth did not differ between the two schedules, AZD1222 recipients who got a second dose at roughly 4 weeks were pooled with those who got a second dose at roughly 12 weeks. The vaccinee samples were drawn from two UK trials, COV001 and COV002, one of which was a single-blind randomized controlled phase 2/3 trial testing AZD1222 (ChAdOx1 nCoV-19) in healthy adults. For TCRbeta chain sequencing, PBMC samples from trial participants were taken at day 0 and at day 28 after the second dose.

Study-wide conclusions, independent of this receptor: The 56-69-year group was small, and its depth increase did not reach significance, likely because of low power. Participants were mostly white British and included more females than males, and it was suggested by the authors that clonal diversity may have been underestimated. Conclusions about previously exposed vaccinees are limited because only six or seven AZD1222 recipients were SARS-CoV-2 seropositive at baseline. Epitopes outside the regions mutated in the B.1.351 and B.1.1.7 variants were reportedly recognized by nearly half of the unique spike-specific TCRs. CD4 TCRs associated with the vaccine covered the entire spike protein, and the dominant responses were in regions 160-218 and 743-854. Because no day 14 peak-response samples were available, the repertoires could be characterized only after the peak T cell response. Spike-specific TCR breadth and depth rose significantly after two AZD1222 doses compared with day 0 and with MenACWY recipients.

The CDR3 regions of human TCRbeta chains were subjected to immunosequencing. The paper's data handling went like this. Repertoire TCRs were matched against a reference library of SARS-CoV-2-specific TCRs generated with the MIRA antigen-specificity platform. Breadth was defined as the fraction of unique TCRs that were SARS-CoV-2-associated. Depth was defined as the fraction of total T cells that were SARS-CoV-2-associated. Each spike-specific TCR was assigned to its reactive spike region and to a CD4 or CD8 class using the MIRA data. Log10-transformed breadth and depth values were compared by one-way ANOVA with Sidak's multiple comparisons tests. This is the immuneACCESS table as TCRdb keeps it, with only in-frame sequences that have V and J called. A part of the clones is gone; compared with another copy, unresolved V genes explain less than half, and the rest is unexplained. V, J and clone size were drawn from that table, and D and trimming were deduced from the DNA. The sample table holds about 200,000 clones, of which approximately 95% were seen once. Over 0.95% of the sample rests with the top ten.

The chain couples TRBV3-1 (or the pseudogene TRBV3-2) to TRBJ1-4; the D region possibly corresponds to TRBD1 (5 bases align). The receptor was isolated from an adult who received the AZD1222 COVID-19 vaccine. The sample consisted of peripheral blood, taken 28 days after the second AZD1222 dose. At the DNA level, the sequence is TGTGCCAGCAGCCAACTCAAGGGGCGGCCCGCCTCGTCAGAACTGTTTTTT. Its translation reads: CASSQLKGRPASSELFF.